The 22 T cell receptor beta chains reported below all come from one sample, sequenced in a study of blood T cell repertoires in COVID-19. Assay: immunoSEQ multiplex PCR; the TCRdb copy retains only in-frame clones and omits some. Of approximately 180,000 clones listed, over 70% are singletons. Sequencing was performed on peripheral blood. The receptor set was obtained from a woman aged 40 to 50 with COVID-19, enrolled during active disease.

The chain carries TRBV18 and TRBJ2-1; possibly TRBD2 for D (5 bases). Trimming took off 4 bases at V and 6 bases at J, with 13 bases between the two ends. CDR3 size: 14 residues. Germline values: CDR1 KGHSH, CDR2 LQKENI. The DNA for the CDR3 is TGTGCCAGCTCACTCACGACTAATACCAATGAGCAGTTCTTC. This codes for CASSLTTNTNEQFF.

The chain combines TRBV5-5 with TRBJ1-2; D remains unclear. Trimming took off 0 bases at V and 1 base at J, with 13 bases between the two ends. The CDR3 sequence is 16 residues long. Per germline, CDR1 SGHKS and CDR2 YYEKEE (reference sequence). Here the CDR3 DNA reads TGTGCCAGCAGCTTGGCTAGCACACTTAATAACTATGGCTACACCTTC. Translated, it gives CASSLASTLNNYGYTF.

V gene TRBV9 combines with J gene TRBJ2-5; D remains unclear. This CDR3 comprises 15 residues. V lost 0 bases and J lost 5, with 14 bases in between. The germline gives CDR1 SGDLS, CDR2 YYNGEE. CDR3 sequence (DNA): TGTGCCAGCAGCGTAGGAGCGACGGCGCCGGAGACCCAGTACTTC. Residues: CASSVGATAPETQYF.

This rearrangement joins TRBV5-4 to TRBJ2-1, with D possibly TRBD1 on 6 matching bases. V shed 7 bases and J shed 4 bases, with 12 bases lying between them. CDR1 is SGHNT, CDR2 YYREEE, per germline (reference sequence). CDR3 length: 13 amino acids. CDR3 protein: CASEGEKYNEQFF. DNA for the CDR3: TGTGCCAGCGAGGGGGAGAAGTACAATGAGCAGTTCTTC.

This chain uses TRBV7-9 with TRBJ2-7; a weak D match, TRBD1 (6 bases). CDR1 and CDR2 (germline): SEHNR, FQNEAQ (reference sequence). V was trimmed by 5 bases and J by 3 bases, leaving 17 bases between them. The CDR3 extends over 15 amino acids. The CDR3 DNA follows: TGTGCCAGCAGCGCGGGCTACAGGGTCCTCTACGAGCAGTACTTC. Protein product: CASSAGYRVLYEQYF.

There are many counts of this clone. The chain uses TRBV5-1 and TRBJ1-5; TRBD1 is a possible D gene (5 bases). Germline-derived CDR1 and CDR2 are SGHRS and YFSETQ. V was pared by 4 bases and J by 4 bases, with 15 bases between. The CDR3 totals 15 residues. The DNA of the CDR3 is TGCGCCAGCAGCCTGGGGGACTTGCCAAATCAGCCCCAGCATTTT. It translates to CASSLGDLPNQPQHF.

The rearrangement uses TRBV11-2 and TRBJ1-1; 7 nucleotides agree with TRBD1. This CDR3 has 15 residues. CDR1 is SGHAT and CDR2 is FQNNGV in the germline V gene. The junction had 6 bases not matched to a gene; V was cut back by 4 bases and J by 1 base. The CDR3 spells CASSSRWDRNTEAFF. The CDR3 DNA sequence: TGTGCCAGCAGCTCGAGATGGGACAGGAACACTGAAGCTTTCTTT.

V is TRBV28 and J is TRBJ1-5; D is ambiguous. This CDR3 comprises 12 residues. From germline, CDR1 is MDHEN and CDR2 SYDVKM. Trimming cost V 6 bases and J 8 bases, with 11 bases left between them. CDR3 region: CASSSGSKPQHF. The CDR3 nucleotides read TGTGCCAGCAGCTCGGGTAGCAAGCCCCAGCATTTT. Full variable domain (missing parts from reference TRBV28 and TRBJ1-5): DVKVTQSSRYLVKRTGEKVFLECVQDMDHENMFWYRQDPGLGLRLIYFSYDVKMKEKGDIPEGYSVSREKKERFSLILESASTNQTSMYLCASSSGSKPQHFGDGTRLSIL.

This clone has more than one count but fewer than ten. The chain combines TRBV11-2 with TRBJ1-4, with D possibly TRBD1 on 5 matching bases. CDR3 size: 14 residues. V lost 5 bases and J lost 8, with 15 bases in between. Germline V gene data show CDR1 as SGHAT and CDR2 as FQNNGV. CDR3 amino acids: CASSRAGGREKLFF. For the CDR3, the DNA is TGTGCCAGCAGCCGAGCCGGGGGTAGGGAAAAACTGTTTTTT.

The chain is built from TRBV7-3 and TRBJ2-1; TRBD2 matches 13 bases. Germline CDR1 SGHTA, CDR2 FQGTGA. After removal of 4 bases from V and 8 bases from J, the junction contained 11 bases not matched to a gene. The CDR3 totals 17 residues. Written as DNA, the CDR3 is TGTGCCAGCAGCTCCGAAAAAGGACTAGCGGGAGTACATGAGCAGTTCTTC. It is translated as CASSSEKGLAGVHEQFF.

CDR3 DNA sequence: TGTGCCAGCAGCCGGGACAGCCTAAGCAATCAGCCCCAGCATTTT. Translation: CASSRDSLSNQPQHF. V usage is TRBV7-2 and J usage is TRBJ1-5; 7 bases agree with TRBD1. Germline lookup yields CDR1 SGHTA and CDR2 FQGNSA. CDR3 length: 15 amino acids. J gave up 1 base and V 5 bases, and 5 bases lay outside the gene matches.

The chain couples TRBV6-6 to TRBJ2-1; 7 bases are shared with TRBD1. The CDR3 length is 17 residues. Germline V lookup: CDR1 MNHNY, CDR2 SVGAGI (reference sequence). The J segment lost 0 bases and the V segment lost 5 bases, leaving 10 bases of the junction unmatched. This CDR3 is CASSHGDSDSSYNEQFF. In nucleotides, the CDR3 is TGTGCCAGCAGTCACGGGGACAGCGATAGCTCCTACAATGAGCAGTTCTTC.

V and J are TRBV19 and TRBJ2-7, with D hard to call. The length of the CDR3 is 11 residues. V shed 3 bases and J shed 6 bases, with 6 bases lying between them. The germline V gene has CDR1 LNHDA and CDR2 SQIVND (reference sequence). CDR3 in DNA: TGTGCCAGTAGTATCGGGTTCGAGCAGTACTTC. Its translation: CASSIGFEQYF.

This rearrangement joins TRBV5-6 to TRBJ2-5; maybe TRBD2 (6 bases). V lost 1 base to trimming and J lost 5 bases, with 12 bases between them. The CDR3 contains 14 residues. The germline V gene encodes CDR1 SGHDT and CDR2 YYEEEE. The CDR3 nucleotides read TGTGCCAGCAGCTTGTGGGAGGATGGGGAGACCCAGTACTTC. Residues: CASSLWEDGETQYF.

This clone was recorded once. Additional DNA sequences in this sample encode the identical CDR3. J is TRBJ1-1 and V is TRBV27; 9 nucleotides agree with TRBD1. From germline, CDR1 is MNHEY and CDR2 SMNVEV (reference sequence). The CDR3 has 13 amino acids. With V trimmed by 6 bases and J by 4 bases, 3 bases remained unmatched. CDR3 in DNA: TGTGCCAGCAGGCGACAGGGGGGCACTGAAGCTTTCTTT. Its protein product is CASRRQGGTEAFF.

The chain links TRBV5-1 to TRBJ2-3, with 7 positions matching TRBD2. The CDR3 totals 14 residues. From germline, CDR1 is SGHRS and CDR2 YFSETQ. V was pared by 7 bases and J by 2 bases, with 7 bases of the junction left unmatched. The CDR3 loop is CASGGDYSTDTQYF. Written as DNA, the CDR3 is TGCGCCAGCGGGGGGGACTACTCCACAGATACGCAGTATTTT.

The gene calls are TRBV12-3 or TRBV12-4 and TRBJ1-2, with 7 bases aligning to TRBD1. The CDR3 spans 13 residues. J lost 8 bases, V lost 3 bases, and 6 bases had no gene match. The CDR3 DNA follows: TGTGCCAGCAGTTTGAAACAGGGGAGCGGCTACACCTTC. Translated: CASSLKQGSGYTF.

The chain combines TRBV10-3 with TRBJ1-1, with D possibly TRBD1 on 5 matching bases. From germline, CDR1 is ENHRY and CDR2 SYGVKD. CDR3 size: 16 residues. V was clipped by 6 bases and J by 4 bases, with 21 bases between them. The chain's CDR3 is CAISGHREGPGTEAFF. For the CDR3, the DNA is TGTGCCATCAGCGGACACCGGGAGGGACCGGGCACTGAAGCTTTCTTT.

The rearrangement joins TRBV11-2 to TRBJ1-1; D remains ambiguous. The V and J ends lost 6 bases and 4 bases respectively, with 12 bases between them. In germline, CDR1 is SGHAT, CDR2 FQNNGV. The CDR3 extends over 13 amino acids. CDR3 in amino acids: CASRRGLSTEAFF. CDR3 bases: TGTGCCAGCAGACGGGGTCTCAGCACTGAAGCTTTCTTT. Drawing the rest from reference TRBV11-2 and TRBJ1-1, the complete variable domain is EAGVAQSPRYKIIEKRQSVAFWCNPISGHATLYWYQQILGQGPKLLIQFQNNGVVDDSQLPKDRFSAERLKGVDSTLKIQPAKLEDSAVYLCASRRGLSTEAFFGQGTRLTVV.

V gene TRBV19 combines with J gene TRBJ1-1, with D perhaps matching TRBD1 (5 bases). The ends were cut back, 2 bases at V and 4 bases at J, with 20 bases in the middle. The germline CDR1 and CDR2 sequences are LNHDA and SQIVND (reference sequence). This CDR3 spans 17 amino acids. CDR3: CASSILWGGRSPTEAFF. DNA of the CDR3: TGTGCCAGTAGTATACTTTGGGGCGGGAGGAGTCCCACTGAAGCTTTCTTT.

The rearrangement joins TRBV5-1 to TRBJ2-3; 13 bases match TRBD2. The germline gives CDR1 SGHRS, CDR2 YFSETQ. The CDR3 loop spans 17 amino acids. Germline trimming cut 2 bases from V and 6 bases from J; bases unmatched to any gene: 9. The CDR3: CASSFGSGTSGIDTQYF. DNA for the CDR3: TGCGCCAGCAGCTTTGGATCTGGGACTAGCGGGATTGATACGCAGTATTTT.

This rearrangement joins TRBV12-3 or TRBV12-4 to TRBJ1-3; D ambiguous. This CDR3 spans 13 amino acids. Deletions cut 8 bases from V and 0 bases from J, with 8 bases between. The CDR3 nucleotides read TGTGCCAGCCGGAGAAGCTCTGGAAACACCATATATTTT. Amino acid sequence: CASRRSSGNTIYF.